These 31 T cell receptor beta chains were all obtained from the same sample, sequenced in a study of cytomegalovirus exposure and HLA in healthy donors. A multiplex PCR was run with 60 Vbeta primers and 13 Jbeta primers. Libraries were prepared by immunoSEQ multiplex PCR; TCRdb keeps only in-frame clonotypes and omits some of them. The sample gives 130,000 or so clones, 81% of which show up once; about 1.7% is in the top ten. The sequenced sample consisted of PBMCs. The source of these receptors is a man aged 18-30 years in good health and CMV-seronegative.

The chain employs TRBV6-6 and TRBJ1-1, with 9 bases matching TRBD1. V lost 6 bases and J lost 7; bases outside the gene matches: 9. The CDR3 runs 14 residues. CDR1 is MNHNY, CDR2 SVGAGI, per germline (reference sequence). The CDR3: CASRHRDRVVEAFF. In DNA, the CDR3 is TGTGCCAGCAGACACCGGGACAGGGTCGTTGAAGCTTTCTTT.

This clone was recorded once. This rearrangement joins TRBV11-2 to TRBJ2-1, with D perhaps TRBD2 (5 bases). The CDR3 has 14 residues. Germline values: CDR1 SGHAT, CDR2 FQNNGV. The V end lost 3 bases, the J end lost 8 bases, and 14 bases lay between the germline ends. The CDR3 DNA sequence: TGTGCCAGCAGCTTGGGATCCCCCGGGGATGAGCAGTTCTTC. Translating it yields CASSLGSPGDEQFF.

CDR3 region: CASSSTGGSPRETF. The CDR3 coding sequence is TGTGCCAGCAGTTCCACCGGCGGCAGCCCTCGGGAAACCTTC. This chain connects TRBV27 to TRBJ1-2; no definite D call. Germline V lookup: CDR1 MNHEY, CDR2 SMNVEV (reference sequence). Trimming stripped 4 bases from V and 14 bases from J, with 23 bases between. The CDR3 sequence is 14 residues long.

This clone appeared once. This chain uses TRBV9 with TRBJ2-5; 7 nucleotides line up with TRBD2. CDR1 SGDLS and CDR2 YYNGEE come from the germline V gene. There are 17 residues in the CDR3. V gave up 0 bases and J gave up 2 bases; unmatched junction bases: 10. The CDR3 protein is CASSVGALAGEQETQYF. The DNA for the CDR3 is TGTGCCAGCAGCGTAGGAGCTTTGGCGGGAGAACAAGAGACCCAGTACTTC.

This clone has only a few counts. This sequence joins TRBV5-8 and TRBJ1-6; D unclear. The CDR3 totals 14 residues. Germline-derived CDR1 and CDR2 are SGHTS and YDEGEE. V was pared by 8 bases and J by 12 bases, with 21 bases between. The CDR3 DNA reads as TGTGCCAGTGCTACCGGGATCCCGGGTGAACCCCTCCACTTT. It translates to CASATGIPGEPLHF.

The chain has TRBV9 and TRBJ2-2; 8 bases fit TRBD1. The CDR3 contains 14 residues. V trimming: 3 bases; J trimming: 6 bases; junction bases outside the gene matches: 4. The germline gives CDR1 SGDLS, CDR2 YYNGEE. CDR3 protein: CASSDQGAAGELFF. CDR3 nucleotides: TGTGCCAGCAGCGACCAGGGGGCGGCCGGGGAGCTGTTTTTT.

The CDR3 loop reads CASSAPGQIEAFF. The CDR3 bases are TGCGCCAGCAGCGCCCCGGGACAGATTGAAGCTTTCTTT. This chain links TRBV4-1 with TRBJ1-1; 7 nucleotides align to TRBD1. The germline CDR1 and CDR2 sequences are MGHRA and YSYEKL. Germline trimming cut 5 bases from V and 7 bases from J; bases unmatched to any gene: 7. CDR3 length equals 13 residues.

The chain uses TRBV9 and TRBJ2-5, with TRBD2 identical over 9 bases. The V gene's germline CDR1 is SGDLS and CDR2 YYNGEE. V dropped 4 bases and J dropped 4; count of bases not matched to a gene: 8. The length of the CDR3 is 15 residues. CDR3 sequence reads: CASSHQAGGGETQYF. The CDR3 DNA reads TGTGCCAGCAGCCACCAAGCGGGGGGCGGAGAGACCCAGTACTTC.

The rearrangement links TRBV7-8 to TRBJ1-4; TRBD1 agrees at 10 bases. V was pared by 2 bases and J by 7 bases, with 7 bases of the junction left unmatched. The V gene's germline CDR1 is SGHVS and CDR2 FQNEAQ. The CDR3 contains 16 residues. CDR3 in DNA: TGTGCCAGCAGCTTACTAAGGACAGGGGGTTTTGAAAAACTGTTTTTT. Translating gives CASSLLRTGGFEKLFF.

The chain joins TRBV18 to TRBJ2-5; tentatively, D is TRBD2 (5 bases). Germline V gene lookup returns CDR1 KGHSH and CDR2 LQKENI. The V end lost 1 base, the J end lost 2 bases, and 14 bases lay between the germline ends. This CDR3 comprises 16 residues. CDR3 sequence reads: CASSPRGLNSQETQYF. CDR3 nucleotides: TGTGCCAGCTCACCACGCGGGCTAAATAGTCAAGAGACCCAGTACTTC.

The CDR3 is CASSPADRFETQYF. CDR3 bases: TGTGCCAGCAGCCCTGCCGACAGGTTCGAGACCCAGTACTTC. The gene calls are TRBV9 and TRBJ2-5; TRBD1 is a possible D gene (6 bases). This CDR3 contains 14 residues. Germline V gives CDR1 SGDLS, CDR2 YYNGEE. Trimming left V 4 bases short and J 5 bases short, with 15 bases between.

The rearrangement links TRBV5-1 to TRBJ1-1; 11 bases map to TRBD1. This CDR3 region has 15 residues. Germline V lookup: CDR1 SGHRS, CDR2 YFSETQ. V lost 7 bases and J lost 5; bases outside the gene matches: 10. CDR3 sequence reads: CASGLLGTGGTEAFF. As DNA, the CDR3 is TGCGCCAGCGGCCTTCTCGGGACAGGGGGTACTGAAGCTTTCTTT.

The rearrangement uses TRBV4-2 and TRBJ2-1, with 13 bases fitting TRBD2. Germline assignment: CDR1 LGHNA and CDR2 YNFKEQ. The CDR3 has 15 residues. The V segment lost 0 bases and the J segment 12 bases; nucleotides outside the gene matches: 5. The CDR3 reads CASSQELAGGWGQFF. In DNA, the CDR3 is TGTGCCAGCAGCCAAGAACTAGCGGGGGGGTGGGGGCAGTTCTTC.

This rearrangement joins TRBV2 to TRBJ2-1; a possible D gene is TRBD2 (6 bases). The CDR3 extends over 16 amino acids. Germline V lookup: CDR1 SNHLY, CDR2 FYNNEI. The V and J ends lost 2 bases and 5 bases respectively, with 16 bases between them. CDR3 nucleotide sequence: TGTGCCAGCAGTGAACCCGCCGGGTCGGGAGACAATGAGCAGTTCTTC. Its protein product is CASSEPAGSGDNEQFF.

The gene calls are TRBV9 and TRBJ2-1; D not resolved. The CDR3 is 15 residues long. The V gene's germline CDR1 is SGDLS and CDR2 YYNGEE. V was shortened by 3 bases and J by 0 bases, with 10 bases between the two germline ends. The DNA of the CDR3 is TGTGCCAGCAGCGCGTCAGGCTTCTCCTACAATGAGCAGTTCTTC. This codes for CASSASGFSYNEQFF.

The chain carries TRBV13 and TRBJ2-1, with TRBD2 identical over 10 bases. V lost 6 bases, J lost 3 bases, and 5 bases stayed unmatched. Germline loops: CDR1 PRHDT, CDR2 FYEKMQ (reference sequence). The CDR3 is made up of 15 amino acids. The CDR3 protein is CASSFASGGYNEQFF. CDR3 DNA sequence: TGTGCCAGCAGTTTCGCTAGCGGGGGCTACAATGAGCAGTTCTTC.

This chain joins TRBV11-2 and TRBJ1-1; D remains ambiguous. CDR1 is SGHAT and CDR2 is FQNNGV in the germline V gene. Trimming removed 7 bases from V and 1 base from J, with 10 bases in between. The length of the CDR3 is 13 residues. The CDR3 DNA reads as TGTGCCAGCAACCTAGACCAGAACACTGAAGCTTTCTTT. Translated, it gives CASNLDQNTEAFF.

The rearrangement joins TRBV5-1 to TRBJ2-1; 8 positions agree with TRBD2. V lost 4 bases to trimming and J lost 4 bases; unmatched junction nucleotides: 4. The CDR3 covers 14 residues. The V gene's germline CDR1 is SGHRS and CDR2 YFSETQ. This CDR3 is CASSPGGVYNEQFF. For the CDR3, the DNA is TGCGCCAGCAGCCCGGGGGGGGTTTACAATGAGCAGTTCTTC. Variable domain in full (rest from reference TRBV5-1 and TRBJ2-1): KAGVTQTPRYLIKTRGQQVTLSCSPISGHRSVSWYQQTPGQGLQFLFEYFSETQRNKGNFPGRFSGRQFSNSRSEMNVSTLELGDSALYLCASSPGGVYNEQFFGPGTRLTVL.

This clone was observed a handful of times. This chain connects TRBV6-1 to TRBJ2-1, with 8 bases that match TRBD2. The V gene's germline CDR1 is MNHNS and CDR2 SASEGT. The junction had 6 bases not matched to a gene; V was cut back by 1 base and J by 7 bases. The CDR3 is 15 residues long. This chain's CDR3 is CASSEGGGLGNEQFF. The CDR3 DNA sequence: TGTGCCAGCAGTGAAGGCGGGGGGCTAGGGAATGAGCAGTTCTTC.

The chain links TRBV4-3 to TRBJ2-1, with D tentatively TRBD2 (6 bases). Germline V gene sequence: CDR1 LGHNA, CDR2 YSLEER. The CDR3 covers 15 residues. V was shortened by 4 bases and J by 0 bases, with 10 bases between the two germline ends. This chain's CDR3 is CASSRGGSSYNEQFF. For the CDR3, the DNA is TGCGCCAGCAGCCGTGGAGGGAGCTCCTACAATGAGCAGTTCTTC.

The rearrangement links TRBV7-9 to TRBJ2-7; 7 bases agree with TRBD1. The CDR3 length is 15 residues. V dropped 3 bases and J dropped 0; count of bases not matched to a gene: 5. Germline-derived CDR1 and CDR2 are SEHNR and FQNEAQ (reference sequence). CDR3 nucleotide sequence: TGTGCCAGCAGCTTGACAGGGTTGAGCTCCTACGAGCAGTACTTC. Amino acid sequence: CASSLTGLSSYEQYF.

The genes are TRBV7-2 and TRBJ1-2, with D perhaps matching TRBD1 (6 bases). This CDR3 has 15 residues. Germline CDR1 and CDR2: SGHTA and FQGNSA. Trimming took 11 bases from V and 2 from J, leaving 21 bases between them. CDR3 amino acids: CASLDGGRDNYGYTF. The CDR3 nucleotides are TGTGCCTCATTGGATGGGGGCAGGGACAACTATGGCTACACCTTC.

V usage is TRBV7-6 and J usage is TRBJ2-2; TRBD2 matches 13 bases. This CDR3 contains 18 residues. Germline lookup yields CDR1 SGHVS and CDR2 FNYEAQ. Trimming cost V 4 bases and J 3 bases; bases outside gene matches: 8. Here the CDR3 reads CASSSSRLAGGYTGELFF. For the CDR3, the DNA is TGTGCCAGCAGCTCTTCCCGACTAGCGGGGGGTTACACCGGGGAGCTGTTTTTT.

The rearrangement joins TRBV6-5 to TRBJ2-1; D perhaps matches TRBD2 (7 bases). The CDR3 runs 14 residues. Trimming removed 4 bases from V and 7 bases from J, with 14 bases in between. From germline, CDR1 is MNHEY and CDR2 SVGAGI. As DNA, the CDR3 is TGTGCCAGCAGTTCGGGGGGCAGAACGAATGAGCAGTTCTTC. This encodes CASSSGGRTNEQFF.

The rearrangement links TRBV15 to TRBJ2-3; 10 bases match TRBD2. The CDR3 has 16 amino acids. CDR1 is LNHNV, CDR2 YYDKDF, per germline (reference sequence). Germline trimming cut 0 bases from V and 4 bases from J; bases unmatched to any gene: 4. CDR3 in amino acids: CATSRDLAGAADTQYF. In nucleotides, the CDR3 is TGTGCCACCAGCAGAGATCTAGCGGGGGCCGCAGATACGCAGTATTTT. Complete variable domain (other parts from reference TRBV15 and TRBJ2-3): DAMVIQNPRYQVTQFGKPVTLSCSQTLNHNVMYWYQQKSSQAPKLLFHYYDKDFNNEADTPDNFQSRRPNTSFCFLDIRSPGLGDTAMYLCATSRDLAGAADTQYFGPGTRLTVL.

The chain employs TRBV27 and TRBJ2-7, with a weak D call TRBD1 (6 bases). The V gene's germline CDR1 is MNHEY and CDR2 SMNVEV (reference sequence). This CDR3 contains 15 residues. V lost 2 bases and J 4 bases, leaving 15 bases between the germline ends. CDR3 nucleotides: TGTGCCAGCAGTTTAGTTCAGGGGCCATTTTACGAGCAGTACTTC. It encodes CASSLVQGPFYEQYF.

This rearrangement joins TRBV5-1 to TRBJ1-2; TRBD1 agrees at 10 bases. J was trimmed by 4 bases and V by 4 bases; bases with no gene match: 4. The CDR3 runs to 14 residues. Germline V gene data show CDR1 as SGHRS and CDR2 as YFSETQ. The CDR3 sequence: CASSEGQGSYGYTF. CDR3 in DNA: TGCGCCAGCAGCGAGGGACAGGGGTCCTATGGCTACACCTTC.

The chain employs TRBV9 and TRBJ1-3; D is ambiguous. Germline CDR1 reads SGDLS; CDR2 reads YYNGEE. The CDR3 loop spans 14 amino acids. V dropped 0 bases and J dropped 3 bases, with 7 bases sitting between them. Here the CDR3 DNA reads TGTGCCAGCAGCGTAGCCCAACTTGGAAACACCATATATTTT. Residues: CASSVAQLGNTIYF. The full variable domain, in which reference TRBV9 and TRBJ1-3 provide the parts outside the CDR3, is DSGVTQTPKHLITATGQRVTLRCSPRSGDLSVYWYQQSLDQGLQFLIQYYNGEERAKGNILERFSAQQFPDLHSELNLSSLELGDSALYFCASSVAQLGNTIYFGEGSWLTVV.

The chain links TRBV29-1 to TRBJ1-1; TRBD1 is a possible D gene (6 bases). CDR3 length equals 14 residues. V was shortened by 6 bases and J by 10 bases, with 24 bases between the two germline ends. In germline, CDR1 is SQVTM, CDR2 ANQGSEA. The CDR3 protein is CSVDPLGGPRGAFF. In nucleotides, the CDR3 is TGCAGCGTCGACCCCTTGGGGGGGCCCCGAGGAGCTTTCTTT.

This chain links TRBV13 with TRBJ1-2, with 9 nucleotides matching TRBD1. V shed 4 bases, J shed 8 bases, and the junction held 5 bases outside the gene matches. The CDR3 extends over 13 amino acids. Per the germline V gene, CDR1 is PRHDT and CDR2 is FYEKMQ (reference sequence). The CDR3 spells CASSSDRGGGYTF. CDR3 in DNA: TGTGCCAGCAGCTCGGACAGGGGTGGCGGCTACACCTTC. Variable domain in full (rest from reference TRBV13 and TRBJ1-2): AAGVIQSPRHLIKEKRETATLKCYPIPRHDTVYWYQQGPGQDPQFLISFYEKMQSDKGSIPDRFSAQQFSDYHSELNMSSLELGDSALYFCASSSDRGGGYTFGSGTRLTVV.

This chain joins TRBV2 and TRBJ1-5; tentative D call: TRBD1 (5 bases). Germline values: CDR1 SNHLY, CDR2 FYNNEI. The V end was cut by 1 base, the J end by 7 bases, with 8 bases between. The CDR3 has 13 residues. The DNA of the CDR3 is TGTGCCAGCAGTGAAGTGCAGGGCCAGCCCCAGCATTTT. It is translated as CASSEVQGQPQHF.